This T cell receptor beta chain is drawn from a study of blood T cell repertoires in COVID-19. Overall study: The United States, Italy and Spain supplied acute and convalescent COVID-19 samples. From T cells, B-cell-depleted T cells, or PBMCs came the material, which was cDNA or gDNA.

Original analysis: From reference gene primer amplification, estimates of nucleated cell counts were derived. Assay: immunoSEQ multiplex PCR; the TCRdb copy retains only in-frame clones and omits some. That table is the source of V, J and clone size, and D and trimming were worked out from the DNA. The top ten hold 12% of the sample, which has under 300,000 clones, about 86% seen once. Seattle's cohort entered during active infection and was followed longitudinally. Germline loops: CDR1 SNHLY, CDR2 FYNNEI. V lost 1 base, J lost 4 bases, and 6 bases stayed unmatched. CDR3 length equals 15 residues. The sequence was collected from a woman in her thirties with COVID-19, enrolled during active disease. The rearrangement joins TRBV2 to TRBJ2-7; 8 bases are a match to TRBD1. The source material was peripheral blood. The CDR3 here is CASSEGTGLLYEQYF. The CDR3 DNA is TGTGCCAGCAGTGAAGGGACAGGGCTTTTGTACGAGCAGTACTTC.